This T cell receptor (beta chain) was sequenced during a study of read filtering for tumor transcriptome and immune sequencing. As for the study in general: The cohort had over 16 men and approximately 13 women aged about 47 to 90, mean roughly 66 years.

This clonotype was recorded once. An end of the junction differs from the germline gene, which may be a read error. Germline values: CDR1 SGHRS, CDR2 YFSETQ. The CDR3 contains 14 residues. This library used about 360 ng RNA and molecular barcoded adaptors spanning alpha/delta and beta/gamma chains. TCRdb re-called the reads with MiXCR, one entry per CDR3 protein. The table has around 44,000 distinct CDR3 sequences, roughly 13% seen once; the top ten hold 30%. The sample taken for sequencing was a population of CD138-negative cells sorted from bone marrow. The chain employs TRBV5-1 and TRBJ2-1; D not certain. The receptor was isolated from a donor over 35 with multiple myeloma. The CDR3 nucleotides are TGCGCCAGCAGCGAGACCCTCTCCAACAATGAGCAGATCTTC. It encodes CASSETLSNNEQIF. Filled out from reference TRBV5-1 and TRBJ2-1, the complete variable domain reads KAGVTQTPRYLIKTRGQQVTLSCSPISGHRSVSWYQQTPGQGLQFLFEYFSETQRNKGNFPGRFSGRQFSNSRSEMNVSTLELGDSALYLCASSETLSNNEQIFGPGTRLTVL.